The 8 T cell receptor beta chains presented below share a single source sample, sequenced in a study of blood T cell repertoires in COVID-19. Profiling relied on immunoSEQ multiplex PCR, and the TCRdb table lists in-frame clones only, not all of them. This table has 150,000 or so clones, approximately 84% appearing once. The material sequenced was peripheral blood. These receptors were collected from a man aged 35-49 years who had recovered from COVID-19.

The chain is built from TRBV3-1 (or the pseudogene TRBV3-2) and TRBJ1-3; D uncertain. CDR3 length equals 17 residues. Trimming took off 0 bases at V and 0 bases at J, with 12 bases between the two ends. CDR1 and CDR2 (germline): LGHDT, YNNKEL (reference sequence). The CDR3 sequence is CASSQERDKFSGNTIYF. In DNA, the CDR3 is TGTGCCAGCAGCCAAGAGCGCGACAAATTCTCTGGAAACACCATATATTTT.

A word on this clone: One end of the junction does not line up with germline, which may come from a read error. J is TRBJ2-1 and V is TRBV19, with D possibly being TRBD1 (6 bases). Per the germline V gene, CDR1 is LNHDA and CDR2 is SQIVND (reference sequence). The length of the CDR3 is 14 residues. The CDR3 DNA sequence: TGTGCCAGTAGTCTACTCTCTAACCCACAGGGCATTATCTTC. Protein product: CASSLLSNPQGIIF.

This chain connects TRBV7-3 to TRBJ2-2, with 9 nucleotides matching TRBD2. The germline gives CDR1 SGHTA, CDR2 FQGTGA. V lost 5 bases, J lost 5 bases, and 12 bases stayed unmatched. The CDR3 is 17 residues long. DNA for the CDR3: TGTGCCAGCAGCCAACTAGCGGCGGGAGGGCCAACCGGGGAGCTGTTTTTT. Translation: CASSQLAAGGPTGELFF. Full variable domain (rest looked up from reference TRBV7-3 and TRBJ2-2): GAGVSQTPSNKVTEKGKYVELRCDPISGHTALYWYRQSLGQGPEFLIYFQGTGAADDSGLPNDRFFAVRPEGSVSTLKIQRTERGDSAVYLCASSQLAAGGPTGELFFGEGSRLTVL.

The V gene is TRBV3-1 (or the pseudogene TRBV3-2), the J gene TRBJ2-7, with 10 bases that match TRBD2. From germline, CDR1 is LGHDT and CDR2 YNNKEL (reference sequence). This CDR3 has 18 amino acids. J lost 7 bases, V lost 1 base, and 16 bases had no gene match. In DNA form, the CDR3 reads TGTGCCAGCAGCCAAGCAGGGGAAGCGGGGGGGCTGTGGTATGAGCAGTACTTC. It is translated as CASSQAGEAGGLWYEQYF.

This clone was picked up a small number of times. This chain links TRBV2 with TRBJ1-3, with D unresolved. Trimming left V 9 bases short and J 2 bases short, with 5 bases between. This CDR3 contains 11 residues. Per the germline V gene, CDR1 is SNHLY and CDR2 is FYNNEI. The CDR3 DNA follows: TGTGCCAGATCAACTGGAAACACCATATATTTT. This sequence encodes CARSTGNTIYF.

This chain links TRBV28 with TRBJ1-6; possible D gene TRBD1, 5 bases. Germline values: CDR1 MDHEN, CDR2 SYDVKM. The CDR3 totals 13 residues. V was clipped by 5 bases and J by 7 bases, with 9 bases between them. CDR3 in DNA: TGTGCCAGCAGTAAGGCAGGGAATTCACCCCTCCACTTT. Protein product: CASSKAGNSPLHF.

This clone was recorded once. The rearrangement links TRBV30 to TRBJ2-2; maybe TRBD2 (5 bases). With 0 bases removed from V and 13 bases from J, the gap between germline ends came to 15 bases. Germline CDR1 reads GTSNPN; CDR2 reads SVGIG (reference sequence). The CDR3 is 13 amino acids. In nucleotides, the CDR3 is TGTGCCTGGAGTGTACCACGGGATCGGCGGCTGTTTTTT. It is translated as CAWSVPRDRRLFF. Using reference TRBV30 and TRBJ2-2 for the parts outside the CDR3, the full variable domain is SQTIHQWPATLVQPVGSPLSLECTVEGTSNPNLYWYRQAAGRGLQLLFYSVGIGQISSEVPQNLSASRPQDRQFILSSKKLLLSDSGFYLCAWSVPRDRRLFFGEGSRLTVL.

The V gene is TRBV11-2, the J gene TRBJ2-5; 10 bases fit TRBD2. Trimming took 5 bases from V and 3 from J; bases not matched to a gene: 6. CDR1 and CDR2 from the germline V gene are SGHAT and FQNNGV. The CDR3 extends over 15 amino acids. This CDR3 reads CASSDQAGGKETQYF. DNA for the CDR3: TGTGCCAGCAGCGACCAAGCGGGAGGGAAAGAGACCCAGTACTTC.